This T cell receptor beta chain was obtained from a study of breast tumors, draining lymph nodes, adjacent tissues. Study-wide results and caveats: Tumors had less TCR diversity than lymph nodes, more than nontumor tissue.

CDR3 length: 13 amino acids. Germline V gives CDR1 SEHNR, CDR2 FQNEAQ (reference sequence). The lymph nodes were axillary draining lymph nodes from breast cancer patients. From the multiplex PCR reads, TCRdb called clonotypes with MiXCR, one entry per CDR3 protein. The sample lists around 300,000 distinct CDR3 sequences, under 35% occurring once. A remark on this clonotype: The antigen is not known. A much larger clonotype is one base distant, so this may be a read error.

Specimen: axillary lymph node tissue. The J gene is TRBJ2-1, the V gene TRBV7-9, with 9 bases matching TRBD1. The TCR was taken from a female donor with breast cancer. Some clones in this sample may be carry-over from other donors' samples. This CDR3 reads CASSPQGAGEQLF. Written as DNA, the CDR3 is TGTGCCAGCAGCCCACAGGGGGCGGGTGAGCAGCTCTTC. The variable domain in full, with the rest retrieved from reference TRBV7-9 and TRBJ2-1, is DTGVSQNPRHKITKRGQNVTFRCDPISEHNRLYWYRQTLGQGPEFLTYFQNEAQLEKSRLLSDRFSAERPKGSFSTLEIQRTEQGDSAMYLCASSPQGAGEQLFGPGTRLTVL.